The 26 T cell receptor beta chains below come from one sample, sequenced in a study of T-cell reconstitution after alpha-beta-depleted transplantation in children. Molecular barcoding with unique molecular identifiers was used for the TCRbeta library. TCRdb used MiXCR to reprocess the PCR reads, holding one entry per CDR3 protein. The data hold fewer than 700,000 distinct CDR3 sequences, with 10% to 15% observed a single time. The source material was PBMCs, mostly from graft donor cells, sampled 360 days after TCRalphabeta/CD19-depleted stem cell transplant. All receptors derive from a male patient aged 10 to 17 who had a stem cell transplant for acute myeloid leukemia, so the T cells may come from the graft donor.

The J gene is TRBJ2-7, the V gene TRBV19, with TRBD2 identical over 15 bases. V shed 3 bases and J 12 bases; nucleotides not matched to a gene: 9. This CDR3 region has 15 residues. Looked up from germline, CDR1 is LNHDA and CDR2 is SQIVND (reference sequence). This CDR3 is CASSIGPGLAGGAYF. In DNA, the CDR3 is TGTGCCAGTAGTATTGGACCGGGACTAGCGGGAGGTGCGTACTTC.

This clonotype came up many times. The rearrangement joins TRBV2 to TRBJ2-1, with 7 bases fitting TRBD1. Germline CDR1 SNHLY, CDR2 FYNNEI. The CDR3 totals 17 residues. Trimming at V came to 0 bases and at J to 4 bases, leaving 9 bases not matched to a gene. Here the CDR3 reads CASSEAWGRGMYNEQFF. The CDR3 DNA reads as TGTGCCAGCAGTGAAGCGTGGGGCAGGGGGATGTACAATGAGCAGTTCTTC. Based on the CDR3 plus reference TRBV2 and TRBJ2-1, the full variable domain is EPEVTQTPSHQVTQMGQEVILRCVPISNHLYFYWYRQILGQKVEFLVSFYNNEISEKSEIFDDQFSVERPDGSNFTLKIRSTKLEDSAMYFCASSEAWGRGMYNEQFFGPGTRLTVL.

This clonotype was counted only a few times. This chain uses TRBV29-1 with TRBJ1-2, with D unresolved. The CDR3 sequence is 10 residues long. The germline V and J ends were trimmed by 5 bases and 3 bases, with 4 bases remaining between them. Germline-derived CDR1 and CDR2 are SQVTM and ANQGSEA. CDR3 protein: CSVWDYGYTF. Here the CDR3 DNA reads TGCAGCGTTTGGGACTATGGCTACACCTTC.

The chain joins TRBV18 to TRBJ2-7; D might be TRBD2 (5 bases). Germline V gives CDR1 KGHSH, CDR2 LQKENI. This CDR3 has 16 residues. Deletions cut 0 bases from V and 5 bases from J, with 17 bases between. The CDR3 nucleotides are TGTGCCAGCTCACCACCCGGGATCACCCAACCCCACGAGCAGTACTTC. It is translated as CASSPPGITQPHEQYF.

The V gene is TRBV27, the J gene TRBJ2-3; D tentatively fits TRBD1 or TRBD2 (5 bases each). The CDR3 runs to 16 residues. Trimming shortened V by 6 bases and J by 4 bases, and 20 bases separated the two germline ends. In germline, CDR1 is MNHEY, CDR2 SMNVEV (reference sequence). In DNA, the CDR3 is TGTGCCAGCAGGGTAACGCCAGGGAGTAGGGCAGATACGCAGTATTTT. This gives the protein CASRVTPGSRADTQYF.

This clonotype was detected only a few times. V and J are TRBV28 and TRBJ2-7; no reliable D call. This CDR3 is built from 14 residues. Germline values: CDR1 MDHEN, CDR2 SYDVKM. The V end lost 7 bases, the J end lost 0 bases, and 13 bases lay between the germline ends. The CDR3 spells CASNWSGFSYEQYF. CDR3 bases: TGTGCCAGCAATTGGTCAGGTTTCTCCTACGAGCAGTACTTC.

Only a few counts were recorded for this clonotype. The CDR3 region is CASSPSGTPTGYF. The CDR3 bases are TGTGCCAGCAGCCCATCCGGGACCCCAACCGGGTATTTT. The chain joins TRBV5-6 to TRBJ2-3; D is possibly TRBD1 or TRBD2 (5 bases each). The V end was cut by 4 bases, the J end by 14 bases, with 20 bases between. The CDR3 consists of 13 residues. In germline, CDR1 is SGHDT, CDR2 YYEEEE.

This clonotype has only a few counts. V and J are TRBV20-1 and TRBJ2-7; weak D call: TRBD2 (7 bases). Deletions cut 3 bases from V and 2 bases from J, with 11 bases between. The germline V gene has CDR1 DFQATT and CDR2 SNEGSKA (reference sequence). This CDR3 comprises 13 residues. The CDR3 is CSARAGATYEQYF. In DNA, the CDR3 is TGCAGTGCTAGGGCGGGGGCGACCTACGAGCAGTACTTC.

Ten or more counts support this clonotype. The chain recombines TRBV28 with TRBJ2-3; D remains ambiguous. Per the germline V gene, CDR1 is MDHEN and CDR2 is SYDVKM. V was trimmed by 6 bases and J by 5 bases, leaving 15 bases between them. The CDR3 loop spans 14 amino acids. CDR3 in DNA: TGTGCCAGCAGCCCGGGCCAAGTGGGAGATACGCAGTATTTT. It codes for CASSPGQVGDTQYF.

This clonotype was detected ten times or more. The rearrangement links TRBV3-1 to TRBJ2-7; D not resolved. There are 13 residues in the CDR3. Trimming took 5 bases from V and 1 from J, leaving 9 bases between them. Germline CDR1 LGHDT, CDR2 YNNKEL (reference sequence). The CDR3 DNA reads TGTGCCAGCAGCTGGACCCATTCCTACGAGCAGTACTTC. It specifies CASSWTHSYEQYF.

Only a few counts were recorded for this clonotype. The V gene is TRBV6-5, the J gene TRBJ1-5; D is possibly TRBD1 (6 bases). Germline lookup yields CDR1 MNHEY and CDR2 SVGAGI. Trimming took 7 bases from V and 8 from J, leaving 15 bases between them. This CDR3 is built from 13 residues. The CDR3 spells CASKESGGKPQHF. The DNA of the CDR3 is TGTGCCAGCAAAGAGTCGGGGGGCAAGCCCCAGCATTTT.

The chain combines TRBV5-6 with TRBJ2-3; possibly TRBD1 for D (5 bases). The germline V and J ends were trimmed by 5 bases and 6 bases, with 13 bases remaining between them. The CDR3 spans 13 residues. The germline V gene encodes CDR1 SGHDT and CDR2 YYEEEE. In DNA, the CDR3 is TGTGCCAGCAGGCGTGCAGGGATGGATACGCAGTATTTT. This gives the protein CASRRAGMDTQYF.

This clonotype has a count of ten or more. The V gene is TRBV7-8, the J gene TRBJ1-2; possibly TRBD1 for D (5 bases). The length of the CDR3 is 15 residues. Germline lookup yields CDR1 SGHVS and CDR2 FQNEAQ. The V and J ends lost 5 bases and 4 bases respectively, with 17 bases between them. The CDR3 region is CASSHRDGGFYGYTF. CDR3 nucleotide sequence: TGTGCCAGCAGCCACCGGGACGGAGGCTTCTATGGCTACACCTTC.

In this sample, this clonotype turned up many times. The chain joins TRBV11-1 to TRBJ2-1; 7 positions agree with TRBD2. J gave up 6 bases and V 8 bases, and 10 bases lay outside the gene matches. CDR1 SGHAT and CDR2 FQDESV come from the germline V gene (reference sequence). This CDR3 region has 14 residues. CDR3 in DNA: TGTGCCAGCGTCCCGTGGGGGGGGTCCAATGAGCAGTTCTTC. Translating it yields CASVPWGGSNEQFF.

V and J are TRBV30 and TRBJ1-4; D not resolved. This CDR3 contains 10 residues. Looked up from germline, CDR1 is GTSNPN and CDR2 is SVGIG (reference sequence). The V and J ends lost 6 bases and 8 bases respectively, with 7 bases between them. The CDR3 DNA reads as TGTGCCTGTGGTGAGGAAAAACTGTTTTTT. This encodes CACGEEKLFF. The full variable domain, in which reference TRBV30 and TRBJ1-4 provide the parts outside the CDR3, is SQTIHQWPATLVQPVGSPLSLECTVEGTSNPNLYWYRQAAGRGLQLLFYSVGIGQISSEVPQNLSASRPQDRQFILSSKKLLLSDSGFYLCACGEEKLFFGSGTQLSVL.

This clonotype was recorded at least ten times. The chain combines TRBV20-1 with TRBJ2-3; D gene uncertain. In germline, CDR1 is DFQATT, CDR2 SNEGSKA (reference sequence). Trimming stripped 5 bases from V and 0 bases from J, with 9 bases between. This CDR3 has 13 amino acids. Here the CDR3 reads CSAVAMSTDTQYF. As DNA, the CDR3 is TGCAGTGCTGTTGCGATGAGCACAGATACGCAGTATTTT.

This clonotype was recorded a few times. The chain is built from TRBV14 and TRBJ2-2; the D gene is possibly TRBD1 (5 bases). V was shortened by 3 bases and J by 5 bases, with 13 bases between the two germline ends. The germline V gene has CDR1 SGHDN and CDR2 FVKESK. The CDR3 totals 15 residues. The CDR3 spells CASSHTPPGTGELFF. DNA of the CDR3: TGTGCCAGCAGCCACACCCCGCCAGGGACCGGGGAGCTGTTTTTT.

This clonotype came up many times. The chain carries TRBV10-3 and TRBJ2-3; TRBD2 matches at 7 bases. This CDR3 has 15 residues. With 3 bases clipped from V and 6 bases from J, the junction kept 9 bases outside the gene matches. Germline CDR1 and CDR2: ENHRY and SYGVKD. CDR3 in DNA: TGTGCCATCAGTGAAAGAGGCGGGGGTCCGGATACGCAGTATTTT. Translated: CAISERGGGPDTQYF.

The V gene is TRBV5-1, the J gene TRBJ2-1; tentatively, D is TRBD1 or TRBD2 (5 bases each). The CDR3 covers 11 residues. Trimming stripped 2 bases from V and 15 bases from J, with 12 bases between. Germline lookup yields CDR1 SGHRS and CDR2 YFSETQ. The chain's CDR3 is CASSFRDRWFF. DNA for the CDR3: TGCGCCAGCAGCTTCCGGGACCGCTGGTTCTTC.

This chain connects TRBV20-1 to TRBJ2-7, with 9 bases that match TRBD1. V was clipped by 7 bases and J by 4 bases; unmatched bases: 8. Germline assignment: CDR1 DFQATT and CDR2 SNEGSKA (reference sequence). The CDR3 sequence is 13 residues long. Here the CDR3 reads CSVGDRVGYEQYF. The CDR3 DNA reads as TGCAGTGTCGGGGACAGGGTAGGATACGAGCAGTACTTC.

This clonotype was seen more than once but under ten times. This CDR3 reads CASSHGTSGAYNEQFF. The CDR3 DNA is TGCGCCAGCAGCCACGGAACTAGCGGAGCTTACAATGAGCAGTTCTTC. This chain connects TRBV4-1 to TRBJ2-1, with 8 nucleotides matching TRBD2. V dropped 3 bases and J dropped 4; count of bases not matched to a gene: 8. Germline values: CDR1 MGHRA, CDR2 YSYEKL. The length of the CDR3 is 16 residues.

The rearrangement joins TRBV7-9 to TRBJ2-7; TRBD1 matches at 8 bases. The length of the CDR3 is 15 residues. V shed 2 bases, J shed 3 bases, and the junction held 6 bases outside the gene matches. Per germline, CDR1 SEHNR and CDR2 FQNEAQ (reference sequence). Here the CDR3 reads CASSLKRTGIYEQYF. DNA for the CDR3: TGTGCCAGCAGCTTAAAGAGGACAGGGATCTACGAGCAGTACTTC.

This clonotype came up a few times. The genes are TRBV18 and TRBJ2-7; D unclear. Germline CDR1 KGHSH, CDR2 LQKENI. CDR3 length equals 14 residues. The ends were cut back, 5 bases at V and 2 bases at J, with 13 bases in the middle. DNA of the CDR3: TGTGCCAGCTCAGCGGCCAGGTATACCTACGAGCAGTACTTC. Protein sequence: CASSAARYTYEQYF. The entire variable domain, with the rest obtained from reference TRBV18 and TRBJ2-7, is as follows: NAGVMQNPRHLVRRRGQEARLRCSPMKGHSHVYWYRQLPEEGLKFMVYLQKENIIDESGMPKERFSAEFPKEGPSILRIQQVVRGDSAAYFCASSAARYTYEQYFGPGTRLTVT.

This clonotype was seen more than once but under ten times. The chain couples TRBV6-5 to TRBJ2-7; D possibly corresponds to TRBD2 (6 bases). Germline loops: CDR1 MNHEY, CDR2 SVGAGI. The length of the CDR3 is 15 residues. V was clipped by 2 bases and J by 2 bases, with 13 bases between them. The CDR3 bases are TGTGCCAGCAGTTACCTCAGCAGGGAGGCCTACGAGCAGTACTTC. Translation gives CASSYLSREAYEQYF.

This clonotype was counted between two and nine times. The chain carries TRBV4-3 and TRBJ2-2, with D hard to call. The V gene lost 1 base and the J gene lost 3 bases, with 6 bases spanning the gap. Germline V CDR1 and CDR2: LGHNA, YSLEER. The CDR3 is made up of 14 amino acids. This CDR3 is CASSQGPDTGELFF. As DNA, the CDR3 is TGCGCCAGCAGCCAAGGACCCGACACCGGGGAGCTGTTTTTT.

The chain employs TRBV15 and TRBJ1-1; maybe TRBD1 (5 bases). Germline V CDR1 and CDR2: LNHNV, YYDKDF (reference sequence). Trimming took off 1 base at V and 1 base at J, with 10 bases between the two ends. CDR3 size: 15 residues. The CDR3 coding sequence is TGTGCCACCAGCAGAGGAGTAGGGACGAACACTGAAGCTTTCTTT. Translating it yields CATSRGVGTNTEAFF.